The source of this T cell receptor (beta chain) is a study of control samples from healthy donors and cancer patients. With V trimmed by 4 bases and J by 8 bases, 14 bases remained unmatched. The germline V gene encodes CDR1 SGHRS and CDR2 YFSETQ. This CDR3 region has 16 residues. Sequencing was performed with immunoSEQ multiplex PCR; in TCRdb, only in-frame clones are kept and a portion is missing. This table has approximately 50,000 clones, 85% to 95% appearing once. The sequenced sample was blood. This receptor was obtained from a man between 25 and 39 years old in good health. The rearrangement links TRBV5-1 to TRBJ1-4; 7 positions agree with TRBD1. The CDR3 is CASSQPGRTGSEKLFF. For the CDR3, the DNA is TGCGCCAGCAGCCAGCCAGGTCGGACAGGCTCCGAAAAACTGTTTTTT.